Sequencing of this TCR beta chain was carried out in a study of T cell responses to AZD1222 COVID-19 vaccine. CDR3 size: 16 residues. V lost 0 bases, J lost 3 bases, and 13 bases lay in between. Germline V gives CDR1 SGHDN, CDR2 FVKESK. Using immunoSEQ multiplex PCR, the repertoire was profiled, and TCRdb retains in-frame clones only, with some absent. The top ten clones hold 1.9% of a sample with approximately 150,000 clones, more than 75% of them seen once. The sequencing here drew on peripheral blood, taken 28 days after the second AZD1222 dose. This clonotype was sampled from an adult who received the AZD1222 COVID-19 vaccine. V is TRBV14 and J is TRBJ2-3; tentatively, D is TRBD1 (5 bases). Here the CDR3 reads CASSQESGPRTDTQYF. The CDR3 DNA sequence: TGTGCCAGCAGCCAAGAATCAGGGCCCCGGACAGATACGCAGTATTTT.